This T cell receptor (beta chain) stems from a study of cytomegalovirus exposure and HLA in healthy donors. Study-wide context: In a later analysis, it was reported that the 110 or so validation repertoires had been produced on the same platform as the 600 to 850 repertoires belonging to the first cohort.

Study-level points and caveats: Rare TCR sequences dominated, though some public TCRs recurred in many donors. First-cohort TCR clusters were later found to tend to co-occur in the roughly 130 validation repertoires.

CDR1 MDHEN and CDR2 SYDVKM come from the germline V gene. The germline V and J ends were trimmed by 10 bases and 2 bases, with 14 bases remaining between them. The CDR3 is made up of 13 amino acids. Separate from the approximately 720-subject first cohort, the roughly 120-subject validation cohort was the one that the donors belonged to. The protocol was immunoSEQ multiplex PCR, while the TCRdb copy is restricted to in-frame clones and leaves out a portion. The table lists some 170,000 clones, approximately 87% of them singletons. With respect to this clone: Its target is unknown.

The sample comprised PBMCs. The receptor comes from a woman aged 25-40 years in good health and CMV-seronegative. The rearrangement links TRBV28 to TRBJ1-1; weak D call: TRBD1 (5 bases). CDR3 residues: CATKGRINTEAFF. The CDR3, as DNA: TGTGCCACCAAGGGACGGATTAACACTGAAGCTTTCTTT.